These 8 T cell receptor beta chains were sequenced from one sample in a study of T cells expressing NK-cell markers. TCRdb reprocessed the 5' RACE reads and reports one entry per CDR3 protein, with no DNA. The listing contains some 390,000 distinct CDR3 sequences. Material: blood T cells: a sorted CD56 or NKG2C T cell subset, CD4+ or CD8+ T cells, or bulk PBMC T cells (not recorded which). These receptors were collected from a woman between 50 and 59 years old in good health.

The chain links TRBV6-6 to TRBJ1-5. Germline assignment: CDR1 MNHNY and CDR2 SVGAGI (reference sequence). CDR3 size: 14 residues. This CDR3 is CASSYSASNQPQHF.

The rearrangement links TRBV11-1 to TRBJ2-7; the D call of TRBD1 rests on TCRdb alone, since no DNA is present to check it. This CDR3 region has 12 residues. The germline gives CDR1 SGHAT, CDR2 FQDESV (reference sequence). This CDR3 is CASKGRNYEQYF.

This chain links TRBV5-1 with TRBJ2-3; the D gene TCRdb calls, TRBD2, cannot be checked with no DNA. This CDR3 is built from 13 residues. Germline V CDR1 and CDR2: SGHRS, YFSETQ. CDR3 amino acids: CASSLREADTQYF.

This chain's CDR3 is CASSLGGQALPLDEQYF. The V call is TRBV7-9, the J call TRBJ2-7; TCRdb lists TRBD1, though no DNA is available to test this call. The CDR3 is 17 amino acids. Per the germline V gene, CDR1 is SEHNR and CDR2 is FQNEAQ (reference sequence). The full variable domain, its missing parts supplied by reference TRBV7-9 and TRBJ2-7, is DTGVSQNPRHKITKRGQNVTFRCDPISEHNRLYWYRQTLGQGPEFLTYFQNEAQLEKSRLLSDRFSAERPKGSFSTLEIQRTEQGDSAMYLCASSLGGQALPLDEQYFGPGTRLTVT.

The chain combines TRBV7-9 with TRBJ2-2; the D gene TCRdb calls, TRBD2, cannot be checked with no DNA. CDR1 is SEHNR and CDR2 is FQNEAQ in the germline V gene (reference sequence). The CDR3 consists of 17 residues. CDR3 loop: CASVFTGTSGHTGELFF. The full variable domain, rest sourced from reference TRBV7-9 and TRBJ2-2, is DTGVSQNPRHKITKRGQNVTFRCDPISEHNRLYWYRQTLGQGPEFLTYFQNEAQLEKSRLLSDRFSAERPKGSFSTLEIQRTEQGDSAMYLCASVFTGTSGHTGELFFGEGSRLTVL.

This chain joins TRBV30 and TRBJ1-1; there is no DNA to check the TCRdb D call of TRBD1. CDR1 is GTSNPN and CDR2 is SVGIG in the germline V gene (reference sequence). The CDR3 spans 15 residues. This CDR3 is CAWSDHGQGRTEAFF. Variable domain in full (rest from reference TRBV30 and TRBJ1-1): SQTIHQWPATLVQPVGSPLSLECTVEGTSNPNLYWYRQAAGRGLQLLFYSVGIGQISSEVPQNLSASRPQDRQFILSSKKLLLSDSGFYLCAWSDHGQGRTEAFFGQGTRLTVV.

This sequence joins TRBV9 and TRBJ1-1; TCRdb's D gene call, TRBD1, goes unchecked for lack of DNA. Germline V gene lookup returns CDR1 SGDLS and CDR2 YYNGEE. This CDR3 region has 15 residues. CDR3 loop: CASSARGTGSTEAFF.

The chain carries TRBV29-1 and TRBJ2-5; the TCRdb D gene call, TRBD1, has no DNA to confirm it. Per the germline V gene, CDR1 is SQVTM and CDR2 is ANQGSEA. This CDR3 region has 13 residues. CDR3 in amino acids: CSVGGGSEETQYF.